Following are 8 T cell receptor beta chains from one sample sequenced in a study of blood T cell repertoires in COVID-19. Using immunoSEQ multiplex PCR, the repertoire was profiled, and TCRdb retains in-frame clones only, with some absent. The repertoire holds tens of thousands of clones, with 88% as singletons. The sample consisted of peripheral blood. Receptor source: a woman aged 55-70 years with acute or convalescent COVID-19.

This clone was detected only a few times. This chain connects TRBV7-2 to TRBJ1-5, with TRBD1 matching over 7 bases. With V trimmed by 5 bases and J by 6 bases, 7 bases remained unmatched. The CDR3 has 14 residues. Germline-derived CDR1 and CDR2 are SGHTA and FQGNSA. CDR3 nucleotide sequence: TGTGCCAGCAGCGGTCGACAGGGCGGTCAGCCCCAGCATTTT. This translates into CASSGRQGGQPQHF.

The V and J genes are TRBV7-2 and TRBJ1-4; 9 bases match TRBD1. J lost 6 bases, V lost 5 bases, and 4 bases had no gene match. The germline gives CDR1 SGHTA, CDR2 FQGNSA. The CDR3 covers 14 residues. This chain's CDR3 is CASSLDRGDEKLFF. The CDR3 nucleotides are TGTGCCAGCAGCCTGGACAGGGGAGATGAAAAACTGTTTTTT.

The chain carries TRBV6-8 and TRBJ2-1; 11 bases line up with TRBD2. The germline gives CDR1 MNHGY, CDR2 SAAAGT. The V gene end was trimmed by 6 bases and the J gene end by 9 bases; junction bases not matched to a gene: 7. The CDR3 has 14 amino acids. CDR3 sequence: CASSRLAGSREQFF. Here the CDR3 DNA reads TGTGCCAGCAGCCGACTAGCGGGGAGTCGTGAGCAGTTCTTC.

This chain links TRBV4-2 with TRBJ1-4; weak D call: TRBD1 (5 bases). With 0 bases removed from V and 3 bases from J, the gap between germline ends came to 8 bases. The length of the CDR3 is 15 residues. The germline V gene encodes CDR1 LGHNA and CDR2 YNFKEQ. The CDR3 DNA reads TGTGCCAGCAGCCAAGAGGGAGGGGCTAATGAAAAACTGTTTTTT. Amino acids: CASSQEGGANEKLFF.

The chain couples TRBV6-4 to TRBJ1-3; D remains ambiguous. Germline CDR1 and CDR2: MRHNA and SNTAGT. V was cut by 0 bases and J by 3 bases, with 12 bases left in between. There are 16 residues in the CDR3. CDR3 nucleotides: TGTGCCAGCAGTGACTCAGGAGGGAACTTTGGAAACACCATATATTTT. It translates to CASSDSGGNFGNTIYF.

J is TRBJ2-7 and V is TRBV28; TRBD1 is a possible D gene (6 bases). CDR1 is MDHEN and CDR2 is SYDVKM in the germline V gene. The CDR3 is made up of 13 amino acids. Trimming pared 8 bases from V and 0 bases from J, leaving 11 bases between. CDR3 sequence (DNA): TGTGCCAGCGAGGACAGTGTCTCCTACGAGCAGTACGTC. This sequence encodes CASEDSVSYEQYV.

CDR3 loop: CASSDSVEGAVEAFF. CDR3 nucleotides: TGTGCCAGCAGTGACTCGGTAGAGGGGGCGGTTGAAGCTTTCTTT. The V gene is TRBV6-4, the J gene TRBJ1-1, with 7 bases matching TRBD1. V shed 0 bases and J 7 bases; nucleotides not matched to a gene: 8. CDR3 size: 15 residues. The V gene's germline CDR1 is MRHNA and CDR2 SNTAGT.

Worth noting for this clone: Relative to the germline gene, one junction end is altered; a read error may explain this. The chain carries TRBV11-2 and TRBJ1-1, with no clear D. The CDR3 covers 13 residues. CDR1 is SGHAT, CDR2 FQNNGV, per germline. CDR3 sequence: CASKRGMNIEAFF. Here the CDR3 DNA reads TGTGCCAGTAAACGAGGAATGAACATTGAAGCTTTCTTT.